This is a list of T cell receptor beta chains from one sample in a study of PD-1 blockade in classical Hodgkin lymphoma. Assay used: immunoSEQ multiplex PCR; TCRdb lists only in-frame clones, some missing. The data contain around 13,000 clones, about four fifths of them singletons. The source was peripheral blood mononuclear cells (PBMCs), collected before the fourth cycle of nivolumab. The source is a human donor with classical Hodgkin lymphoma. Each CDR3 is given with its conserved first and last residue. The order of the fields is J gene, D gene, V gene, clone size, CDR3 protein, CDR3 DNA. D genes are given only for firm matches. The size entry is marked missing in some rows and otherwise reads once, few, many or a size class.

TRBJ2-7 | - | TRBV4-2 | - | CASSQNYEQYF | TGTGCCAGCAGCCAGAACTACGAGCAGTACTTC
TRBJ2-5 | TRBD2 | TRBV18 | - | CASSPSGVHQETQYF | TGTGCCAGCTCACCTAGCGGGGTGCACCAAGAGACCCAGTACTTC
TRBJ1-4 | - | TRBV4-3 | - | CASSQDRGDEKLFF | TGCGCCAGCAGCCAAGACCGAGGGGATGAAAAACTGTTTTTT
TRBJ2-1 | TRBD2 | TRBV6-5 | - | CASSYSGLAGGNEQFF | TGTGCCAGCAGTTACTCCGGACTAGCGGGGGGCAATGAGCAGTTCTTC
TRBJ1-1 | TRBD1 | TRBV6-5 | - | CASSYGGTVNTEAFF | TGTGCCAGCAGCTACGGAGGGACAGTGAACACTGAAGCTTTCTTT
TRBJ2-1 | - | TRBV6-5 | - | CASSYSYGPQSNEQFF | TGTGCCAGCAGTTACTCTTACGGGCCTCAGTCCAATGAGCAGTTCTTC
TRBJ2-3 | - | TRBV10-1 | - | CASTGGGSGTQYF | TGCGCCAGCACAGGCGGGGGCTCGGGGACGCAGTATTTT
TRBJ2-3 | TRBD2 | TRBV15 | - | CATSRGSGGPTDTQYF | TGTGCCACCAGCAGAGGATCGGGGGGGCCCACAGATACGCAGTATTTT
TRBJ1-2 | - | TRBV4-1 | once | CASSQQEGYGYTF | TGCGCCAGCAGCCAGCAGGAAGGGTATGGCTACACCTTC
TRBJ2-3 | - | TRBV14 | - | CASSQVYAGDGTDTQYF | TGTGCCAGCAGCCAAGTATACGCAGGGGATGGCACAGATACGCAGTATTTT
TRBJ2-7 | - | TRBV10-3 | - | CAISESVRGSEQYF | TGTGCCATCAGTGAGTCGGTTAGGGGAAGCGAGCAGTACTTC
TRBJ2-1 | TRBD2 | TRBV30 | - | CAWSGPPTSGGRDEQFF | TGTGCCTGGAGTGGCCCACCGACTAGCGGGGGGAGGGATGAGCAGTTCTTC
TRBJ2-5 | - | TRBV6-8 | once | CARVEGTQHF | TGTGCCAGAGTAGAGGGGACCCAGCACTTC
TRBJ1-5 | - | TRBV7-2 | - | CASSLKGGNQPQHF | TGTGCCAGCAGCTTAAAGGGCGGCAATCAGCCCCAGCATTTT
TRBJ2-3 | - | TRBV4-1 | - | CASSQDQGPSTDTQYF | TGCGCCAGCAGCCAAGATCAGGGGCCGAGCACAGATACGCAGTATTTT
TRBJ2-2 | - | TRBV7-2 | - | CASSLLGGELFF | TGTGCCAGCAGCCTACTGGGCGGGGAGCTGTTTTTT
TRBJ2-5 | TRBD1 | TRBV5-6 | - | CASSTGTGGRETQYF | TGTGCCAGCAGCACTGGGACAGGGGGCAGAGAGACCCAGTACTTC
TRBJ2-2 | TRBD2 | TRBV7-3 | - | CASSSQGGLALNTGELFF | TGTGCCAGCAGCTCCCAAGGTGGACTAGCCCTGAACACCGGGGAGCTGTTTTTT